These T cell receptor beta chains were read from a single sample in a study of Tregs in tolerant kidney transplant recipients. Here immunoSEQ multiplex PCR was the method, and the copy in TCRdb shows in-frame clones only, minus some. The sample gives around 85,000 clones, 80% to 95% of which show up once; 0.3% to 0.4% is in the top ten. Sequencing was performed on Tregs from blood, taken before the transplant. The source of these receptors is a human donor who received a combined kidney and bone marrow transplant. CDR3s include the opening cysteine and the closing phenylalanine or tryptophan. The D gene is left open where the match is weak. Clone size, where shown, is once, few, many, or a class for clones that have expanded.

d_call	v_call	clone_size	j_call	cdr3_nt	cdr3_aa
.	TRBV6-5	.	TRBJ1-2	TGTGCCAGCAGTGTAGGGGGTCGCGGTGGCTACACCTTC	CASSVGGRGGYTF
TRBD2	TRBV4-1	.	TRBJ2-3	TGCGCCAGCAGCCAGTTAGCGGGAGGGCCCATAGATACGCAGTATTTT	CASSQLAGGPIDTQYF
TRBD2	TRBV4-1	.	TRBJ2-3	TGCGCCAGCAGCTCGCAAGGCCTAATGCTAATGGTAGCGGGAGATACGCAGTATTTT	CASSSQGLMLMVAGDTQYF
TRBD2	TRBV4-1	.	TRBJ2-1	TGCGCCAGCAGCCAGAAGACTAGCAGTAGCTCCTACAATGAGCAGTTCTTC	CASSQKTSSSSYNEQFF
.	TRBV6-5	once	TRBJ1-1	TGTGCCAGCAGTCGGGCGAACACTGAAGCTTTCTTT	CASSRANTEAFF
TRBD1	TRBV6-1	.	TRBJ1-2	TGTGCCAGCAGTGAACAACAGGGGGGGGCGTATGGCTACACCTTC	CASSEQQGGAYGYTF
TRBD2	TRBV7-2	once	TRBJ2-2	TGTGCCAGCAGCTTCGCCGGGACTAGCGGGAACACCGGGGAGCTGTTTTTT	CASSFAGTSGNTGELFF
TRBD1	TRBV9	.	TRBJ1-5	TGTGCCAGCAGCGTTAAAACCTCCGGACAGGGGCAATATACCTGGAATCAGCCCCAGCATTTT	CASSVKTSGQGQYTWNQPQHF
TRBD1	TRBV6-1	few	TRBJ1-5	TGTGCCAGCAGTGGATGGGGGACAGATAGCAATCAGCCCCAGCATTTT	CASSGWGTDSNQPQHF
TRBD1	TRBV5-1	.	TRBJ2-1	TGCGCCAGCAGCTTGGGACAGGGGCTCGCAGGAAATGAGCAGTTCTTC	CASSLGQGLAGNEQFF
.	TRBV25-1	.	TRBJ1-1	TGTGCCAGCAGTGATAGGGTGCTTGGGAGAAAAGCTTTCTTT	CASSDRVLGRKAFF
.	TRBV5-1	.	TRBJ1-1	TGCGCCAGCAGCTTGGCCCCCCCGAACACTGAAGCTTTCTTT	CASSLAPPNTEAFF
TRBD1	TRBV5-5	.	TRBJ1-5	TGTGCCAGCAGCTTGGGGGCCGGGACAGGGGGCTTTCAGCCCCAGCATTTT	CASSLGAGTGGFQPQHF
.	TRBV18	.	TRBJ1-1	TGTGCCAGCTCACCGGTCGAGACCCTGAACACTGAAGCTTTCTTT	CASSPVETLNTEAFF
TRBD2	TRBV2	.	TRBJ2-1	TGTGCCAGCAGTGGACTAGCGGGATACAATGAGCAGTTCTTC	CASSGLAGYNEQFF
.	TRBV28	few	TRBJ2-2	TGTGCCAGCAGTTTAAGGAGGGGAGAGGGCGGGGAGCTGTTTTTT	CASSLRRGEGGELFF
.	TRBV30	.	TRBJ2-5	TGTGCCTGGAGTGTAGGGGATCTGGAGACCCAGTACTTC	CAWSVGDLETQYF
TRBD2	TRBV10-3	.	TRBJ2-7	TGTGCCATCAGTGAGTCCGGGACTAGCGTACGAGGGCAGTACTTC	CAISESGTSVRGQYF
TRBD2	TRBV19	few	TRBJ2-1	TGTGCCAGTAGTACTTGGACTAGCGGGCCGCACTACAATGAGCAGTTCTTC	CASSTWTSGPHYNEQFF
TRBD1	TRBV10-2	.	TRBJ1-1	TGCGCCAGCAGTGTGGACAGGGCCTACACTGAAGCTTTCTTT	CASSVDRAYTEAFF
.	TRBV21-1	.	TRBJ2-7	TGTGCCAGCAGCAAAGGAGCGCGGGGCGGATACGAGCAGTACTTC	CASSKGARGGYEQYF
TRBD2	TRBV9	.	TRBJ2-1	TGTGCCAGCAGCGTAGGGACTAGCGGCTACAATGAGCAGTTCTTC	CASSVGTSGYNEQFF
TRBD1	TRBV7-9	.	TRBJ2-7	TGTGCCAGCAGCTTATCCGGGACAGAGTACGAGCAGTACTTC	CASSLSGTEYEQYF
.	TRBV11-2	.	TRBJ2-7	TGTGCCAGCAGCCTAGGGGCCTACGAGCAGTACTTC	CASSLGAYEQYF
TRBD1	TRBV6-1	.	TRBJ2-5	TGTGCCAGCCGGGACAGAACACAAGAGACCCAGTACTTC	CASRDRTQETQYF
TRBD1	TRBV5-1	.	TRBJ2-3	TGCGCCAGCAGAAGGGACAGGGGGGCAGATACGCAGTATTTT	CASRRDRGADTQYF
.	TRBV19	.	TRBJ1-1	TGTGCCAGTAGTATACAGGGGCAGAACACTGAAGCTTTCTTT	CASSIQGQNTEAFF
.	TRBV9	.	TRBJ2-1	TGTGCCAGCAGCCCCAGGGGGGGGGCGGGAAGTTACAATGAGCAGTTCTTC	CASSPRGGAGSYNEQFF
TRBD2	TRBV10-1	.	TRBJ2-5	TGCGCCAGCAGTGAGTCGTCTAGCGGGGGTCAAGAGACCCAGTACTTC	CASSESSSGGQETQYF
.	TRBV2	few	TRBJ1-5	TGTGCCAGCAGTGAATTAAAGGGTAACAATCAGCCCCAGCATTTT	CASSELKGNNQPQHF
TRBD1	TRBV9	.	TRBJ1-2	TGTGCCAGCAGCCCCCAGGGGGCTGGCTATGGCTACACCTTC	CASSPQGAGYGYTF
.	TRBV27	.	TRBJ1-2	TGTGCCAGCCGGGACATCAACTATGGCTACACCTTC	CASRDINYGYTF
.	TRBV28	.	TRBJ2-5	TGTGCCAGCAGCGGCCGGGACTCGAGTGCATCTGGGGACTTC	CASSGRDSSASGDF
.	TRBV9	.	TRBJ2-3	TGTGCCAGCAGCGGGACAGCATTCCGAGGAGATACGCAGTATTTT	CASSGTAFRGDTQYF
.	TRBV4-2	.	TRBJ1-1	TGTGCCAGCAGCCGCGAAGTCACAGGGTCAGGGAACACTGAAGCTTTCTTT	CASSREVTGSGNTEAFF
.	TRBV5-1	.	TRBJ1-5	TGCGCCAGCAGGGGGTCAGATAATCAGCCCCAGCATTTT	CASRGSDNQPQHF
.	TRBV15	.	TRBJ1-3	TGTGCCACCAGCAGAGGTGGGGAACGGGGAAACACCATATATTTT	CATSRGGERGNTIYF
.	TRBV30	.	TRBJ1-1	TGTGCCTGGAGTGTGGGAGTGGACCGGAACACTGAAGCTTTCTTT	CAWSVGVDRNTEAFF
TRBD2	TRBV18	.	TRBJ2-1	TGTGCCAGCTCACCCGTAGCGGGACCGCCCCCCTCCTTAGATGAGCAGTTCTTC	CASSPVAGPPPSLDEQFF
.	TRBV29-1	.	TRBJ1-1	TGCAGCGTTGAACGTATCGGAGAACACACTGAAGCTTTCTTT	CSVERIGEHTEAFF
TRBD1	TRBV18	.	TRBJ1-1	TGTGCCAGCTCACTGACAGGGGAGAACACTGAAGCTTTCTTT	CASSLTGENTEAFF
.	TRBV11-3	.	TRBJ2-3	TGTGCCAGCAGCTCCCCCACTAGTCCCGCAGATACGCAGTATTTT	CASSSPTSPADTQYF
.	TRBV7-2	.	TRBJ1-2	TGTGCCAGCAGCGCCTTACAGGGCCGGGAGGGCTACACCTTC	CASSALQGREGYTF
TRBD1	TRBV28	.	TRBJ2-7	TGTGCCAGCAGCCCTGCCGTGGACAGGGGTTGGGAGCAGTACTTC	CASSPAVDRGWEQYF
TRBD2	TRBV5-4	.	TRBJ2-3	TGTGCCAGCAGCTTGGCGGGACTAGCGCGAGGCACAGATACGCAGTATTTT	CASSLAGLARGTDTQYF
TRBD1	TRBV19	.	TRBJ2-7	TGTGCCAGCGAAGACAGGGGCCACGAGCAGTACTTC	CASEDRGHEQYF